The present T cell receptor beta chain was sequenced within a study of shared clonotypes between healthy human individuals. Trimming stripped 3 bases from V and 12 bases from J, with 7 bases between. CDR1 and CDR2 (germline): SGDLS, YYNGEE. The length of the CDR3 is 10 residues. Naive CD8 cells lacked CD45RO and underwent positive selection for CCR7, leaving out terminally differentiated effector memory CD45RA+ cells. Researchers ran the assay at a deep level. Using immunoSEQ multiplex PCR, the repertoire was profiled, and TCRdb retains in-frame clones only, with some absent. The sample lists fewer than 1 million clones; 96% were seen once.

Sequenced: naive CD8+ T cells sorted from blood. V usage is TRBV9 and J usage is TRBJ2-1; perhaps D is TRBD1 or TRBD2 (5 bases each). This receptor was taken from a man under 40 in good health. The CDR3 DNA sequence: TGTGCCAGCAGCGCGGGGCGGCAGTTCTTC. It translates to CASSAGRQFF.